Following are 30 T cell receptor beta chains from one sample sequenced in a study of T cells in pancreatic ductal adenocarcinoma. Assay used: immunoSEQ multiplex PCR; TCRdb lists only in-frame clones, some missing. The sample lists around 31,000 clones; more than 80% were seen once. No neoadjuvant therapy was given to the selected pancreatic ductal adenocarcinoma patients before their surgery. The sample comprised PBMCs. The receptors were gathered from a human donor with pancreatic ductal adenocarcinoma.

The chain carries TRBV10-3 and TRBJ1-1; D is possibly TRBD1 (5 bases). Germline CDR1 ENHRY, CDR2 SYGVKD. V was trimmed by 4 bases and J by 2 bases, leaving 14 bases between them. The length of the CDR3 is 15 residues. CDR3 residues: CAISGAGQVNTEAFF. Written as DNA, the CDR3 is TGTGCCATCAGTGGGGCCGGACAAGTCAACACTGAAGCTTTCTTT.

The chain uses TRBV28 and TRBJ1-3, with 10 bases lining up with TRBD1. The CDR3 extends over 17 amino acids. The trim removed 8 bases at V and 3 bases at J, leaving 13 bases unmatched. CDR1 and CDR2 from the germline V gene are MDHEN and SYDVKM. The CDR3, as DNA: TGTGCCAGCCATACACTCCGGACAGGGGGTTTTGGAAACACCATATATTTT. Amino acids: CASHTLRTGGFGNTIYF.

The chain uses TRBV25-1 and TRBJ1-5, with 9 bases lining up with TRBD1. The V and J ends lost 6 bases and 4 bases, in that order; junction bases with no gene match: 10. Germline values: CDR1 MGHDK, CDR2 SYGVNS. The length of the CDR3 is 16 residues. Here the CDR3 reads CASSEQGAGANQPQHF. CDR3 sequence (DNA): TGTGCCAGCAGCGAACAGGGGGCAGGCGCGAATCAGCCCCAGCATTTT.

V usage is TRBV6-6 and J usage is TRBJ1-5; D gene ambiguous. Germline V CDR1 and CDR2: MNHNY, SVGAGI (reference sequence). CDR3 length: 15 amino acids. The V end lost 2 bases, the J end lost 3 bases, and 11 bases lay between the germline ends. CDR3 DNA: TGTGCCAGCAGTTACGTAGTGGGTTCCAATCAGCCCCAGCATTTT. Translation: CASSYVVGSNQPQHF.

The V gene is TRBV28, the J gene TRBJ2-4; D is uncertain. The CDR3 consists of 14 residues. CDR1 and CDR2 from the germline V gene are MDHEN and SYDVKM. Trimming took off 0 bases at V and 9 bases at J, with 12 bases between the two ends. CDR3 nucleotides: TGTGCCAGCAGTTTATGGGGCCTTACTGGCATTCAGTACTTC. This gives the protein CASSLWGLTGIQYF.

In DNA form, the CDR3 reads TGCAGCGTTGAAGGGGCTAGCGGGAGCCCAGATACGCAGTATTTT. This gives the protein CSVEGASGSPDTQYF. This chain joins TRBV29-1 and TRBJ2-3; 10 bases line up with TRBD2. CDR3 length: 15 residues. Germline V gives CDR1 SQVTM, CDR2 ANQGSEA. Losses at the gene ends were 1 base for V and 4 bases for J; bases not matched to a gene: 5.

This clone was recorded once. The gene calls are TRBV7-6 and TRBJ1-1; no clear D gene. Trimming left V 3 bases short and J 2 bases short, with 16 bases between. Per germline, CDR1 SGHVS and CDR2 FNYEAQ. The CDR3 is made up of 16 amino acids. Written as DNA, the CDR3 is TGTGCCAGCAGCTTCGAGGGCGCAACCGTTAACACTGAAGCTTTCTTT. It codes for CASSFEGATVNTEAFF.

J is TRBJ2-3 and V is TRBV7-2, with D possibly called TRBD1 or TRBD2 (5 bases each). Germline CDR1 SGHTA, CDR2 FQGNSA. V was trimmed by 6 bases and J by 5 bases, leaving 18 bases between them. The CDR3 spans 15 residues. CDR3 DNA sequence: TGTGCCAGCAGGCGGCCCGGGACCCGGGAAGATACGCAGTATTTT. Translated, it gives CASRRPGTREDTQYF.

The rearrangement uses TRBV20-1 and TRBJ1-2; D is ambiguous. V lost 4 bases and J 8 bases, leaving 8 bases between the germline ends. Germline values: CDR1 DFQATT, CDR2 SNEGSKA (reference sequence). This CDR3 has 10 residues. For the CDR3, the DNA is TGCAGTGCTACCTCATGGGGCTACACCTTC. As protein: CSATSWGYTF.

The V call is TRBV7-9, the J call TRBJ2-4; possible D gene TRBD1, 5 bases. The CDR3 covers 15 residues. V dropped 1 base and J dropped 2 bases, with 9 bases sitting between them. The germline CDR1 and CDR2 sequences are SEHNR and FQNEAQ (reference sequence). DNA of the CDR3: TGTGCCAGCAGCTTAGGGTCAGGGCCCAAAAACATTCAGTACTTC. This encodes CASSLGSGPKNIQYF.

The chain uses TRBV19 and TRBJ1-2; D remains ambiguous. The germline V gene has CDR1 LNHDA and CDR2 SQIVND (reference sequence). Trimming stripped 0 bases from V and 4 bases from J, with 12 bases between. The CDR3 has 15 residues. CDR3 amino acids: CASSIDSRPVYGYTF. The CDR3 DNA reads TGTGCCAGTAGTATAGATAGCAGGCCCGTCTATGGCTACACCTTC.

The rearrangement uses TRBV15 and TRBJ2-2; the match to TRBD1 covers 9 bases. The germline V gene encodes CDR1 LNHNV and CDR2 YYDKDF (reference sequence). The length of the CDR3 is 17 residues. V was pared by 4 bases and J by 3 bases, with 9 bases of the junction left unmatched. The DNA for the CDR3 is TGTGCCACCAGCACCAGAGGACAGGGGTACGACACCGGGGAGCTGTTTTTT. Translating gives CATSTRGQGYDTGELFF.

The rearrangement uses TRBV30 and TRBJ2-7; tentatively, D is TRBD1 (5 bases). Deletions cut 3 bases from V and 3 bases from J, with 12 bases between. This CDR3 contains 13 residues. In germline, CDR1 is GTSNPN, CDR2 SVGIG (reference sequence). The DNA for the CDR3 is TGTGCCTGGAGGGGGCAGGGAAACTACGAGCAGTACTTC. This gives the protein CAWRGQGNYEQYF. The whole variable domain, remainder taken from reference TRBV30 and TRBJ2-7, is SQTIHQWPATLVQPVGSPLSLECTVEGTSNPNLYWYRQAAGRGLQLLFYSVGIGQISSEVPQNLSASRPQDRQFILSSKKLLLSDSGFYLCAWRGQGNYEQYFGPGTRLTVT.

The J gene is TRBJ1-5, the V gene TRBV19, with D hard to call. Germline CDR1 and CDR2: LNHDA and SQIVND (reference sequence). The CDR3 loop spans 16 amino acids. V dropped 4 bases and J dropped 4 bases, with 17 bases sitting between them. CDR3: CASSTALGRENQPQHF. CDR3 in DNA: TGTGCCAGTAGTACTGCCCTTGGGCGGGAGAATCAGCCCCAGCATTTT.

This chain connects TRBV11-3 to TRBJ2-5; maybe TRBD2 (6 bases). The germline V and J ends were trimmed by 0 bases and 5 bases, with 16 bases remaining between them. Germline loops: CDR1 SGHNT, CDR2 YENEEA. The CDR3 has 16 residues. The CDR3 sequence: CASSLDRGLTEETQYF. In DNA form, the CDR3 reads TGTGCCAGCAGCTTAGATAGGGGACTCACGGAGGAGACCCAGTACTTC.

This chain uses TRBV5-4 with TRBJ2-3; no definite D call. CDR3 length: 14 amino acids. Trimming cost V 0 bases and J 4 bases, with 9 bases left between them. CDR1 is SGHNT, CDR2 YYREEE, per germline (reference sequence). CDR3: CASSLVELADTQYF. CDR3 sequence (DNA): TGTGCCAGCAGCTTGGTTGAATTGGCAGATACGCAGTATTTT. Full variable domain (rest looked up from reference TRBV5-4 and TRBJ2-3): ETGVTQSPTHLIKTRGQQVTLRCSSQSGHNTVSWYQQALGQGPQFIFQYYREEENGRGNFPPRFSGLQFPNYSSELNVNALELDDSALYLCASSLVELADTQYFGPGTRLTVL.

The rearrangement joins TRBV6-5 to TRBJ2-1, with a weak D call TRBD1 (6 bases). The V end lost 8 bases, the J end lost 2 bases, and 16 bases lay between the germline ends. This CDR3 is 15 amino acids long. Germline CDR1 MNHEY, CDR2 SVGAGI. CDR3 loop: CASARTEPTYNEQFF. CDR3 DNA sequence: TGTGCCAGCGCCCGGACAGAGCCTACCTACAATGAGCAGTTCTTC.

The chain uses TRBV5-1 and TRBJ1-2, with 7 nucleotides matching TRBD1. Germline assignment: CDR1 SGHRS and CDR2 YFSETQ. V dropped 4 bases and J dropped 14; count of bases not matched to a gene: 17. This CDR3 is 14 amino acids long. The CDR3 sequence is CASSPGTDSRGWTF. DNA of the CDR3: TGCGCCAGCAGCCCTGGGACAGATTCTAGGGGTTGGACCTTC.

This chain connects TRBV30 to TRBJ2-3, with 9 positions matching TRBD2. Unmatched junction bases numbered 16, after V lost 0 bases and J lost 3 bases. The length of the CDR3 is 19 residues. The germline V gene has CDR1 GTSNPN and CDR2 SVGIG (reference sequence). The CDR3 loop is CAWSVGRSSGTPMTDTQYF. The CDR3, as DNA: TGTGCCTGGAGTGTAGGGCGGTCTAGCGGGACCCCTATGACAGATACGCAGTATTTT.

The chain is built from TRBV5-1 and TRBJ1-2, with 7 bases lining up with TRBD1. This CDR3 is 14 amino acids long. The germline V gene has CDR1 SGHRS and CDR2 YFSETQ. The trim removed 4 bases at V and 4 bases at J, leaving 7 bases unmatched. This CDR3 is CASSGETGSYGYTF. In DNA, the CDR3 is TGCGCCAGCAGCGGGGAGACAGGGTCCTATGGCTACACCTTC. Supplemented by reference TRBV5-1 and TRBJ1-2, the full variable domain reads KAGVTQTPRYLIKTRGQQVTLSCSPISGHRSVSWYQQTPGQGLQFLFEYFSETQRNKGNFPGRFSGRQFSNSRSEMNVSTLELGDSALYLCASSGETGSYGYTFGSGTRLTVV.

The J gene is TRBJ2-1, the V gene TRBV7-3; a weak D match, TRBD2 (5 bases). CDR3 length equals 15 residues. Germline CDR1 reads SGHTA; CDR2 reads FQGTGA. V lost 2 bases, J lost 9 bases, and 17 bases lay in between. The CDR3 spells CASSLGPSPGAEQFF. The CDR3 DNA is TGTGCCAGCAGCTTAGGGCCTAGCCCGGGTGCTGAGCAGTTCTTC.

The rearrangement links TRBV10-3 to TRBJ1-1, with a weak D call TRBD1 (6 bases). Germline V gene data show CDR1 as ENHRY and CDR2 as SYGVKD. V was trimmed by 6 bases and J by 6 bases, leaving 14 bases between them. The CDR3 length is 13 residues. The DNA for the CDR3 is TGTGCCATCAGCCACAGGGAGGGGTCTGAAGCTTTCTTT. Protein: CAISHREGSEAFF.

The rearrangement links TRBV7-2 to TRBJ2-3; 8 bases agree with TRBD2. The CDR3 spans 17 residues. Germline CDR1 reads SGHTA; CDR2 reads FQGNSA. The V segment lost 0 bases and the J segment 3 bases; nucleotides outside the gene matches: 8. CDR3 DNA sequence: TGTGCCAGCAGCTTAGCGAGTGGCGGGAGGAGGACAGATACGCAGTATTTT. Translated: CASSLASGGRRTDTQYF. The full variable domain, its missing parts supplied by reference TRBV7-2 and TRBJ2-3, is GAGVSQSPSNKVTEKGKDVELRCDPISGHTALYWYRQSLGQGLEFLIYFQGNSAPDKSGLPSDRFSAERTGGSVSTLTIQRTQQEDSAVYLCASSLASGGRRTDTQYFGPGTRLTVL.

The chain links TRBV14 to TRBJ2-3; 7 nucleotides line up with TRBD2. The CDR3 spans 16 residues. The J segment lost 2 bases and the V segment lost 5 bases, leaving 10 bases of the junction unmatched. Germline lookup yields CDR1 SGHDN and CDR2 FVKESK. CDR3 nucleotide sequence: TGTGCCAGCAGCAAGGACTTGGGAGGGTTCACAGATACGCAGTATTTT. This sequence encodes CASSKDLGGFTDTQYF.

The CDR3 reads CASSSSAWNYGYTF. The CDR3, as DNA: TGTGCCAGCAGCTCCAGCGCCTGGAACTATGGCTACACCTTC. The rearrangement joins TRBV5-4 to TRBJ1-2; D is ambiguous. CDR1 and CDR2 from the germline V gene are SGHNT and YYREEE (reference sequence). The CDR3 sequence is 14 residues long. Trimming shortened V by 3 bases and J by 2 bases, and 11 bases separated the two germline ends.

The CDR3 region has the DNA TGTGCCAGCAGCTTAGGACAGGGCACTCAAGAGACCCAGTACTTC. It specifies CASSLGQGTQETQYF. The gene calls are TRBV7-9 and TRBJ2-5; 7 bases align to TRBD1. With V trimmed by 1 base and J by 2 bases, 4 bases remained unmatched. Germline V gene lookup returns CDR1 SEHNR and CDR2 FQNEAQ (reference sequence). This CDR3 has 15 residues.

The rearrangement links TRBV27 to TRBJ1-2; the D gene is possibly TRBD1 (5 bases). The CDR3 contains 13 residues. Germline V gene lookup returns CDR1 MNHEY and CDR2 SMNVEV (reference sequence). V was trimmed by 8 bases and J by 6 bases, leaving 16 bases between them. The CDR3 DNA reads as TGTGCCAGCCGAACAGCCTCGGGGGATGGCTACACCTTC. Translation gives CASRTASGDGYTF.

The gene calls are TRBV7-6 and TRBJ2-7; 13 nucleotides line up with TRBD2. The CDR3 extends over 17 amino acids. Germline V gene data show CDR1 as SGHVS and CDR2 as FNYEAQ. J gave up 4 bases and V 2 bases, and 8 bases lay outside the gene matches. In DNA form, the CDR3 reads TGTGCCAGCAGCTTAATTCTGGGACTAGCGGGGCAATACGAGCAGTACTTC. Its translation: CASSLILGLAGQYEQYF.

J is TRBJ1-1 and V is TRBV6-5; no reliable D call. The CDR3 runs 13 residues. Germline CDR1 MNHEY, CDR2 SVGAGI. The V gene lost 5 bases and the J gene lost 0 bases, with 7 bases spanning the gap. The CDR3 region has the DNA TGTGCCAGCAGTGGGGTCCTGAACACTGAAGCTTTCTTT. As protein: CASSGVLNTEAFF.

The chain carries TRBV7-8 and TRBJ2-7; D is uncertain. Trimming removed 1 base at V and 3 bases at J, with 7 bases between. The CDR3 is 13 residues long. CDR1 SGHVS and CDR2 FQNEAQ come from the germline V gene. Here the CDR3 DNA reads TGTGCCAGCAGCTTAGTTCACAGCTACGAGCAGTACTTC. The encoded protein is CASSLVHSYEQYF.